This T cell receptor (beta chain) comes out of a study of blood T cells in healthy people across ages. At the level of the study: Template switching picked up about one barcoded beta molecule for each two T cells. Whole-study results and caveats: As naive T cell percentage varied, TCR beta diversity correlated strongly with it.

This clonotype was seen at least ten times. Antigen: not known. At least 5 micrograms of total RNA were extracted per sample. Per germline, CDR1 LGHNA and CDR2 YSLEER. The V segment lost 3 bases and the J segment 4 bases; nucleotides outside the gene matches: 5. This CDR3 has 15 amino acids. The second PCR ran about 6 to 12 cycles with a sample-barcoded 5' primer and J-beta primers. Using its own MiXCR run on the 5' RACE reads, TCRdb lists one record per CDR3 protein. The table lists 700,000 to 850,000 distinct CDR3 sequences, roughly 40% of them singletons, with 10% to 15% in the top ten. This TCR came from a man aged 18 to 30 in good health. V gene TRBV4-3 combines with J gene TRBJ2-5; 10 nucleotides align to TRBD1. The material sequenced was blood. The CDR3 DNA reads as TGCGCCAGCAGCCACGACAGGGGGCGTGGAGAGACCCAGTACTTC. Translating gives CASSHDRGRGETQYF.